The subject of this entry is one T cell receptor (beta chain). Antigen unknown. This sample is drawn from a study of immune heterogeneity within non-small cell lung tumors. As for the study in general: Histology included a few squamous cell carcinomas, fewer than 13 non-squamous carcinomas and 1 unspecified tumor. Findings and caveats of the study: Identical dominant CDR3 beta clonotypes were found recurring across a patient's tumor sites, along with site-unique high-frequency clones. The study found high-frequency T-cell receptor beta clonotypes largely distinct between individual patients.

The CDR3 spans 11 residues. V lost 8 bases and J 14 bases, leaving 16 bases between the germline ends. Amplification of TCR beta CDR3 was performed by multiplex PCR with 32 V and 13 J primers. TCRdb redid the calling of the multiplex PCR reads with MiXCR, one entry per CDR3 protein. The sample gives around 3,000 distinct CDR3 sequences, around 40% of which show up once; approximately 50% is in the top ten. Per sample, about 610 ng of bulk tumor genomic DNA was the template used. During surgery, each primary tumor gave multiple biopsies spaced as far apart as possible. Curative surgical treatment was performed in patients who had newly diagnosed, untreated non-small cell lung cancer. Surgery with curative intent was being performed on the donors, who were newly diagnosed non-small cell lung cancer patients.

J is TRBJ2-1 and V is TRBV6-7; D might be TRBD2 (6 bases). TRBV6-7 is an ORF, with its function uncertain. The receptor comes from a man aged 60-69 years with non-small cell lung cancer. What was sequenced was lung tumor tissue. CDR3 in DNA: TGTGCCAGCCTGGACTACCGGGACGAGTTCTTC. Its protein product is CASLDYRDEFF.